The 10 T cell receptor beta chains below all came from one sample that was sequenced in a study of resident and recirculating memory T cells in vitiligo. Assay: immunoSEQ multiplex PCR; the TCRdb copy retains only in-frame clones and omits some. The sample consists of 70,000 to 95,000 clones, around 90% of them appearing once. Sequencing was carried out using blood. All receptors derive from a male donor with vitiligo.

The chain has TRBV28 and TRBJ2-5; 7 positions agree with TRBD2. The CDR3 sequence is 12 residues long. J lost 5 bases, V lost 6 bases, and 3 bases had no gene match. Germline V gene lookup returns CDR1 MDHEN and CDR2 SYDVKM. The CDR3 bases are TGTGCCAGCAGGACTAGCCGGGAGACCCAGTACTTC. Amino acids: CASRTSRETQYF.

This chain connects TRBV7-2 to TRBJ2-3; D is perhaps TRBD2 (6 bases). This CDR3 has 16 amino acids. V lost 1 base to trimming and J lost 4 bases, with 15 bases between them. The germline V gene encodes CDR1 SGHTA and CDR2 FQGNSA. The CDR3 DNA reads TGTGCCAGCAGCTTAGTGTACACCCCGGGGGCAGATACGCAGTATTTT. Its translation is CASSLVYTPGADTQYF.

The chain is built from TRBV6-1 and TRBJ2-1; TRBD2 might be the D (6 bases). Trimming took 6 bases from V and 5 from J, leaving 17 bases between them. This CDR3 has 15 residues. Germline V lookup: CDR1 MNHNS, CDR2 SASEGT. CDR3 in DNA: TGTGCCAGCAGGGGGGACTGGAATAACCACAATGAGCAGTTCTTC. Protein product: CASRGDWNNHNEQFF.

This chain uses TRBV28 with TRBJ2-2, with 12 bases matching TRBD1. With V trimmed by 1 base and J by 6 bases, 6 bases remained unmatched. The CDR3 consists of 17 residues. In germline, CDR1 is MDHEN, CDR2 SYDVKM. The CDR3 region is CASSLSGTGGASGELFF. DNA of the CDR3: TGTGCCAGCAGTTTATCCGGGACAGGGGGCGCGTCCGGGGAGCTGTTTTTT.

The J gene is TRBJ1-2, the V gene TRBV28; perhaps TRBD1 as D (5 bases). The CDR3 contains 13 residues. V lost 7 bases to trimming and J lost 7 bases, with 16 bases between them. Germline V lookup: CDR1 MDHEN, CDR2 SYDVKM. Here the CDR3 reads CASTTEGVGGYTF. CDR3 nucleotide sequence: TGTGCCAGCACCACCGAAGGGGTTGGTGGCTACACCTTC.

The rearrangement uses TRBV2 and TRBJ2-3, with 13 bases aligning to TRBD2. Trimming at V came to 10 bases and at J to 3 bases, leaving 4 bases not matched to a gene. The CDR3 is 14 residues long. CDR1 is SNHLY, CDR2 FYNNEI, per germline. In DNA, the CDR3 is TGTGCCACAGGACTAGCGGGAGTAACAGATACGCAGTATTTT. It encodes CATGLAGVTDTQYF.

CDR3 in DNA: TGCGCCAGCAGCTTGGGCAGTTCGAACACCGGGGAGCTGTTTTTT. Its protein is CASSLGSSNTGELFF. This chain links TRBV5-1 with TRBJ2-2; D is unclear. Trimming took off 0 bases at V and 0 bases at J, with 6 bases between the two ends. Germline V gene data show CDR1 as SGHRS and CDR2 as YFSETQ. This CDR3 has 15 amino acids.

V and J are TRBV28 and TRBJ2-7; TRBD2 matches at 7 bases. Looked up from germline, CDR1 is MDHEN and CDR2 is SYDVKM. The CDR3 extends over 12 amino acids. The V and J ends lost 5 bases and 7 bases, in that order; junction bases with no gene match: 5. The CDR3 coding sequence is TGTGCCAGCAGTACCTCCGGGAGGGAGCAGTACTTC. Its translation: CASSTSGREQYF. The whole variable domain, remainder taken from reference TRBV28 and TRBJ2-7, is DVKVTQSSRYLVKRTGEKVFLECVQDMDHENMFWYRQDPGLGLRLIYFSYDVKMKEKGDIPEGYSVSREKKERFSLILESASTNQTSMYLCASSTSGREQYFGPGTRLTVT.

V is TRBV19 and J is TRBJ1-4, with 8 nucleotides matching TRBD1. The V segment lost 6 bases and the J segment 0 bases; nucleotides outside the gene matches: 3. The CDR3 totals 15 residues. Germline V gene sequence: CDR1 LNHDA, CDR2 SQIVND (reference sequence). The CDR3 sequence is CASRTGDATNEKLFF. The CDR3 DNA follows: TGTGCCAGTAGGACAGGGGATGCAACTAATGAAAAACTGTTTTTT.

On this clone: In the same sample, other DNA sequences code for this CDR3. The chain carries TRBV10-3 and TRBJ1-1; possibly TRBD1 for D (6 bases). Deletions cut 6 bases from V and 5 bases from J, with 19 bases between. This CDR3 has 15 residues. Germline V gene lookup returns CDR1 ENHRY and CDR2 SYGVKD. The CDR3 DNA is TGTGCCATCAGGAGCGGGGGTAGGGGGAAGACTGAAGCTTTCTTT. Protein sequence: CAIRSGGRGKTEAFF.